The rows below give T cell receptor beta chains drawn from one sample of a study of shared clonotypes between healthy human individuals. Sequencing used immunoSEQ multiplex PCR; TCRdb keeps in-frame clones, though not all of them. Of approximately 2.5 million clones listed, 93% were seen once; the top ten hold approximately 0.36%. Sequencing was performed on naive CD4+ T cells from PBMCs. The source is a man aged 18 to 35 in good health. Some clones in this sample may be carry-over from other donors' samples. Each CDR3 is given with its conserved first and last residue. Fields, in order: clone size, V gene, J gene, D gene, CDR3 DNA, CDR3 protein. The D gene is left open where the match is weak. Rows may omit the clone size; those that give it use once, few, many or a size class.

size: .; V: TRBV27; J: TRBJ1-5; D: TRBD1; DNA: TGTGCCAGCAGGCCGCGACAGGGCACGAGATCGCCCCAGCATTTT; CDR3: CASRPRQGTRSPQHF
size: .; V: TRBV11-2; J: TRBJ2-7; D: .; DNA: TGTGCCAGCAGCTTAGTTGGCGAGCAGTACTTC; CDR3: CASSLVGEQYF
size: .; V: TRBV4-1; J: TRBJ2-7; D: TRBD2; DNA: TGCGCCAGCAGCCAGACCCTAGCGGGAGGGCCCCGGGAGCAGTACTTC; CDR3: CASSQTLAGGPREQYF
size: .; V: TRBV5-1; J: TRBJ2-7; D: TRBD2; DNA: TGCGCCAGCGGGGGAGGGCCCGGGGGCGAGCAGTACTTC; CDR3: CASGGGPGGEQYF
size: .; V: TRBV5-4; J: TRBJ2-2; D: .; DNA: TGTGCCAGCAGCCCGGTGGCGGGGGCCCCCCCCGGGGAGCTGTTTTTT; CDR3: CASSPVAGAPPGELFF
size: .; V: TRBV30; J: TRBJ2-7; D: .; DNA: TGTGCCTGGAGGGCCAACTACGAGCAGTACTTC; CDR3: CAWRANYEQYF
size: .; V: TRBV15; J: TRBJ1-5; D: .; DNA: TGTGCCACCAGCAGAGATCAGGGTCAGCCCCAGCATTTT; CDR3: CATSRDQGQPQHF
size: .; V: TRBV18; J: TRBJ1-1; D: .; DNA: TGTGCCAGCTCACCGCGTCAGGGGAAGGACACTGAAGCTTTCTTT; CDR3: CASSPRQGKDTEAFF
size: .; V: TRBV4-1; J: TRBJ2-1; D: TRBD2; DNA: TGCGCCAGCAGCCAAGTTTTCATTGCGGGAGGGGGCAATGAGCAGTTCTTC; CDR3: CASSQVFIAGGGNEQFF
size: .; V: TRBV30; J: TRBJ1-1; D: .; DNA: TGTGCCTGGAGTGTACGGGTAGGGCTCGCGGCTTTCTTT; CDR3: CAWSVRVGLAAFF
size: .; V: TRBV4-1; J: TRBJ2-7; D: .; DNA: TGCGCCAGCAGCCGGGGTAGGCTCAACGAGCAGTACTTC; CDR3: CASSRGRLNEQYF
size: .; V: TRBV2; J: TRBJ2-5; D: TRBD1; DNA: TGTGCCAGCAGCGGGACAGCCCAAGAGACCCAGTACTTC; CDR3: CASSGTAQETQYF
size: .; V: TRBV5-1; J: TRBJ1-3; D: .; DNA: TGCGCCAGCAGCTCTCTGGGGGCTGCTGGAAACACCATATATTTT; CDR3: CASSSLGAAGNTIYF
size: .; V: TRBV30; J: TRBJ1-4; D: .; DNA: TGTGCCTGGAGTGCCCCTAACGGGGTGACTAATGAAAAACTGTTTTTT; CDR3: CAWSAPNGVTNEKLFF
size: .; V: TRBV6-6; J: TRBJ2-1; D: TRBD1; DNA: TGTGCCAGCAGTTACTCCGGACAGGTGAAAGAGCAGTTCTTC; CDR3: CASSYSGQVKEQFF
size: .; V: TRBV6-1; J: TRBJ2-7; D: TRBD1; DNA: TGTGCCGCAGAGGGACAGACATCCTACGAGCAGTACTTC; CDR3: CAAEGQTSYEQYF
size: few; V: TRBV27; J: TRBJ1-5; D: .; DNA: TGTGCCAGCAGGACAATGGGGGGCAATCAGCCCCAGCATTTT; CDR3: CASRTMGGNQPQHF
size: .; V: TRBV19; J: TRBJ1-2; D: TRBD1; DNA: TGTGCCAGTAGTATAACAGGGGACTATGGCTACACCTTC; CDR3: CASSITGDYGYTF
size: .; V: TRBV28; J: TRBJ1-4; D: .; DNA: TGTGCCAGCAGTGGTGACAGTCAAGGCGCGACTAATGAAAAACTGTTTTTT; CDR3: CASSGDSQGATNEKLFF
size: once; V: TRBV7-2; J: TRBJ2-7; D: TRBD2; DNA: TGTGCCAGCAGCCTACTAGCGGGAAAGTCGTACGAGCAGTACTTC; CDR3: CASSLLAGKSYEQYF
size: .; V: TRBV28; J: TRBJ1-1; D: .; DNA: TGTGCCAGTACCCAAGGGGTTGGCAGGGGAGGCACTGAAGCTTTCTTT; CDR3: CASTQGVGRGGTEAFF
size: .; V: TRBV16; J: TRBJ1-1; D: .; DNA: TGTGCCAGCAGCCAAGGACGAGACCGATCGATCGGAGCTTTCTTT; CDR3: CASSQGRDRSIGAFF
size: .; V: TRBV28; J: TRBJ1-1; D: .; DNA: TGTGCCAGCAGAACTGGGACGAACACTGAAGCTTTCTTT; CDR3: CASRTGTNTEAFF
size: .; V: TRBV18; J: TRBJ1-1; D: .; DNA: TGTGCCAGCTCACCACTCGAGGGGTACACTGAAGCTTTCTTT; CDR3: CASSPLEGYTEAFF
size: .; V: TRBV29-1; J: TRBJ1-4; D: .; DNA: TGCAGCACGGGCGGGCAGATGGGCGAAAAACTGTTTTTT; CDR3: CSTGGQMGEKLFF
size: .; V: TRBV7-3; J: TRBJ1-1; D: TRBD1; DNA: TGTGCCAGCAGCTCACAGGGGGTCACTGAAGCTTTCTTT; CDR3: CASSSQGVTEAFF
size: .; V: TRBV9; J: TRBJ2-5; D: .; DNA: TGTGCCAGCAGCGTAGGTTCCAGTGGGGCAGGACAAGAGACCCAGTACTTC; CDR3: CASSVGSSGAGQETQYF
size: .; V: TRBV7-2; J: TRBJ2-3; D: TRBD2; DNA: TGTGCCAGCAGCCCTTTCCGACTAGCGGACACAGATACGCAGTATTTT; CDR3: CASSPFRLADTDTQYF
size: .; V: TRBV29-1; J: TRBJ2-7; D: TRBD1; DNA: TGCAGCGTCGGACAGGGGCCTACCTACGAGCAGTACTTC; CDR3: CSVGQGPTYEQYF
size: .; V: TRBV11-2; J: TRBJ1-4; D: .; DNA: TGTGCCAGCAGCTCCCGGACGGAACGTGGGCTGTTTTTT; CDR3: CASSSRTERGLFF
size: once; V: TRBV5-1; J: TRBJ1-1; D: .; DNA: TGCGCCAGCAGCTTGGCGGGGGGCTGGGACACTGAAGCTTTCTTT; CDR3: CASSLAGGWDTEAFF
size: .; V: TRBV5-1; J: TRBJ2-7; D: .; DNA: TGCGCCAGTAGACAGCTGACCGGGGGCGAGCAGTACTTC; CDR3: CASRQLTGGEQYF
size: .; V: TRBV28; J: TRBJ2-1; D: .; DNA: TGTGCCAGCACCCTTGAGTTGGCTAGCGCCTACAATGAGCAGTTCTTC; CDR3: CASTLELASAYNEQFF
size: .; V: TRBV30; J: TRBJ1-1; D: .; DNA: TGTGCCTGGAGTTATGGTGGGGGGCTGCGGGCTTTCTTT; CDR3: CAWSYGGGLRAFF
size: .; V: TRBV30; J: TRBJ2-2; D: TRBD1; DNA: TGTGCCTGGAGTCCCGGGACAGGGAGGGCCGGGGAGCTGTTTTTT; CDR3: CAWSPGTGRAGELFF
size: .; V: TRBV6-5; J: TRBJ2-1; D: TRBD2; DNA: TGTGCCAGCAGTTACGAGCTAGCGGGAGGATATGAGCAGTTCTTC; CDR3: CASSYELAGGYEQFF
size: .; V: TRBV29-1; J: TRBJ1-1; D: TRBD1; DNA: TGCAGCGCCCCTAGAGGACAGGGACGACCAGGCCACACTGAAGCTTTCTTT; CDR3: CSAPRGQGRPGHTEAFF
size: .; V: TRBV20-1; J: TRBJ2-3; D: .; DNA: TGCAGTGCTGGTCACCGGGATACGCAGTATTTT; CDR3: CSAGHRDTQYF